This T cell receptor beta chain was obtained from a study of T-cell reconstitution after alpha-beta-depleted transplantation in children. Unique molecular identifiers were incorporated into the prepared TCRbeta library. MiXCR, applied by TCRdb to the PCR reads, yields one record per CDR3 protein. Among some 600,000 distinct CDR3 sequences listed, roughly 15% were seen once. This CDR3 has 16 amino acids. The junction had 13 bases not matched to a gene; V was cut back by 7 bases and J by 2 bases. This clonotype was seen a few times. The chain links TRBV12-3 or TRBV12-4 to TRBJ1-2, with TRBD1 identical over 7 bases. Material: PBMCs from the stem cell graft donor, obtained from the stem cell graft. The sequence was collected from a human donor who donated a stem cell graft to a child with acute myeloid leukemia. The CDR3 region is CASTLKTGSSNYGYTF. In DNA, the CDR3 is TGTGCCAGCACTTTGAAGACAGGGTCTTCAAACTATGGCTACACCTTC.